This T cell receptor beta chain stems from a study of blood T cells in healthy people across ages. V lost 4 bases, J lost 0 bases, and 7 bases lay in between. The germline V gene has CDR1 SGHTA and CDR2 FQGNSA. This CDR3 has 15 residues. A sample-barcoded 5' primer and a J-beta primer mix were used in a second PCR of roughly 6 to 11 cycles. TCRdb reprocessed the 5' RACE reads via MiXCR and lists one record per CDR3 protein. The table includes 380,000 or so distinct CDR3 sequences, approximately 52% detected once. This TCR derives from a man in his 60s in good health. The sequenced sample was blood. The rearrangement links TRBV7-2 to TRBJ2-6; perhaps TRBD2 as D (6 bases). CDR3 DNA: TGTGCCAGCAGCTGGAGGGCCTCTGGGGCCAACGTCCTGACTTTC. It specifies CASSWRASGANVLTF.